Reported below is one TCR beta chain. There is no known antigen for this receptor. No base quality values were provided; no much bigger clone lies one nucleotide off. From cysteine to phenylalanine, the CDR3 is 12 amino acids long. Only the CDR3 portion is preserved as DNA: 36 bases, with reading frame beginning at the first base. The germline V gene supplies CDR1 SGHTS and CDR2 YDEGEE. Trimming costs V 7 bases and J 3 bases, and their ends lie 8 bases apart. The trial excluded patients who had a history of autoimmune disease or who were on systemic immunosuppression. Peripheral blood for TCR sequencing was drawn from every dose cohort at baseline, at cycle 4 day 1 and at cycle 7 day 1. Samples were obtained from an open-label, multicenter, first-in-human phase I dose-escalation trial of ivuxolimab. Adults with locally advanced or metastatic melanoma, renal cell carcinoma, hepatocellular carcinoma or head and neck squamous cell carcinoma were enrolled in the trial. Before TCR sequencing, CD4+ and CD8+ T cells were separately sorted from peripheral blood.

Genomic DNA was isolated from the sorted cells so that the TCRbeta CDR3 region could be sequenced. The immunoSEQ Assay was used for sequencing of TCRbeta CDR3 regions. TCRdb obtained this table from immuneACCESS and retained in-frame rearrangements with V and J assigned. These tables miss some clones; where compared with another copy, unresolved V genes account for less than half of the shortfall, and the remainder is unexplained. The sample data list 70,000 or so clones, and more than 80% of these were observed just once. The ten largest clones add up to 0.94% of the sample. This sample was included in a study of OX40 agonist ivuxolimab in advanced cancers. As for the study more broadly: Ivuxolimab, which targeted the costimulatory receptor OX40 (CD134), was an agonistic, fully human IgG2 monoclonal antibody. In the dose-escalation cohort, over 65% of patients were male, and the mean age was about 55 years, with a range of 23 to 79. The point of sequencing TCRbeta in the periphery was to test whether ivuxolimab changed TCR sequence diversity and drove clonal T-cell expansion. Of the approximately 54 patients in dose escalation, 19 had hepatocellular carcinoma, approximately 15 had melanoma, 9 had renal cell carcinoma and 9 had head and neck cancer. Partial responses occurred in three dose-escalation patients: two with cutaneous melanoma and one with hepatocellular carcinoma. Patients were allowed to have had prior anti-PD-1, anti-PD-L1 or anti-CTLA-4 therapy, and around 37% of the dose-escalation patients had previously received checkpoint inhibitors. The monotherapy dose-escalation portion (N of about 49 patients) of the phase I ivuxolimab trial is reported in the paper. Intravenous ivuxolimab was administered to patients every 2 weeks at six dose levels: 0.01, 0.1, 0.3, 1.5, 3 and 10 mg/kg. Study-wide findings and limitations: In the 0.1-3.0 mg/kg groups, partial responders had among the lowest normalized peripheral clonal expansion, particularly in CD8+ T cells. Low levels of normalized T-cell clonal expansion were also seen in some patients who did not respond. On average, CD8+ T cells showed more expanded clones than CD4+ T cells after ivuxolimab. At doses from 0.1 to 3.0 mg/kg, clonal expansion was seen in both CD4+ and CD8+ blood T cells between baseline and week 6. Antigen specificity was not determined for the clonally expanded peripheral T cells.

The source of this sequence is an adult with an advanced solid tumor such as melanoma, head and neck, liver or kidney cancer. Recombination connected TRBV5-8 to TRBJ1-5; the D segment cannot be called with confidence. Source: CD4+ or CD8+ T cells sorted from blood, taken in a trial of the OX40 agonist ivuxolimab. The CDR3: CASARDNQPQHF. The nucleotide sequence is TGTGCCAGCGCAAGGGACAATCAGCCCCAGCATTTT.